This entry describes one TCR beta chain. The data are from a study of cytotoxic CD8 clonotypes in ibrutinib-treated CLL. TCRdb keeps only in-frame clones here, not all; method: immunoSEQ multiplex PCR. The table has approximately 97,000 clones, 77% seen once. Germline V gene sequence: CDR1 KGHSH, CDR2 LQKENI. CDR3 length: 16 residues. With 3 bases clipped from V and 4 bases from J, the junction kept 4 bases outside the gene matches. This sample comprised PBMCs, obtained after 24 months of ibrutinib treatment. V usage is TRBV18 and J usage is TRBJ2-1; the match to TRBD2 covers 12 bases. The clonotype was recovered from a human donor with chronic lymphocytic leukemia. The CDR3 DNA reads TGTGCCAGCTCACCCCGGACTAGCGGGGAATACAATGAGCAGTTCTTC. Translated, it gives CASSPRTSGEYNEQFF.